These 6 T cell receptor beta chains share one sample of origin, sequenced in a study of T cells in Graves' hyperthyroidism and ophthalmopathy. Amplified TCR beta CDR3 regions came from RNA transcripts. HTBI primers were employed in a first-round RT-PCR of the TCR CDR3. One entry per CDR3 protein results from TCRdb running MiXCR on the multiplex PCR reads. The sample consists of 600,000 to 800,000 distinct CDR3 sequences, approximately 40% of them appearing once. Source material: blood. All receptors derive from a woman between 40 and 50 years old with Graves' hyperthyroidism.

The chain combines TRBV6-6 with TRBJ2-7, with TRBD1 as a possible D gene (7 bases). The V end was cut by 7 bases, the J end by 2 bases, with 24 bases between. CDR1 is MNHNY, CDR2 SVGAGI, per germline (reference sequence). The CDR3 is 17 residues long. The chain's CDR3 is CASNFIGGTAITYEQYF. The CDR3 nucleotides are TGTGCCAGCAATTTTATTGGCGGGACAGCCATCACCTACGAGCAGTACTTC.

V is TRBV5-6 and J is TRBJ2-5; 7 bases map to TRBD1. Germline values: CDR1 SGHDT, CDR2 YYEEEE. The CDR3 runs 15 residues. V lost 6 bases to trimming and J lost 2 bases; unmatched junction nucleotides: 10. CDR3 residues: CASNLRGQTQETQYF. CDR3 nucleotides: TGTGCCAGCAACCTCCGGGGACAGACACAAGAGACCCAGTACTTC.

This clonotype was counted a few times. This chain connects TRBV3-1 to TRBJ1-1; TRBD1 might be the D (5 bases). V was cut by 1 base and J by 12 bases, with 9 bases left in between. In germline, CDR1 is LGHDT, CDR2 YNNKEL (reference sequence). This CDR3 is built from 11 residues. The CDR3 spells CASSQGRASFF. The CDR3 region has the DNA TGTGCCAGCAGCCAAGGCAGGGCATCTTTCTTT.

This clonotype has at least ten counts. This chain connects TRBV20-1 to TRBJ1-1; no definite D call. CDR3 size: 14 residues. From germline, CDR1 is DFQATT and CDR2 SNEGSKA (reference sequence). Trimming pared 3 bases from V and 5 bases from J, leaving 16 bases between. This CDR3 reads CSAREDAERTEAFF. The CDR3 coding sequence is TGCAGTGCTAGGGAGGACGCCGAGAGAACTGAAGCTTTCTTT.

There are many counts of this clonotype. This rearrangement joins TRBV7-2 to TRBJ2-5, with D maybe TRBD1 (5 bases). This CDR3 region has 15 residues. The V and J ends lost 3 bases and 4 bases respectively, with 15 bases between them. In germline, CDR1 is SGHTA, CDR2 FQGNSA. The CDR3 spells CASSFAGLGSETQYF. The CDR3, as DNA: TGTGCCAGCAGCTTCGCAGGGCTCGGGTCAGAGACCCAGTACTTC.

This sequence joins TRBV7-2 and TRBJ1-2; 11 bases agree with TRBD1. J lost 6 bases, V lost 6 bases, and 12 bases had no gene match. The CDR3 is made up of 16 amino acids. The germline gives CDR1 SGHTA, CDR2 FQGNSA. CDR3 amino acids: CASRTPGTGGRDGYTF. Here the CDR3 DNA reads TGTGCCAGCAGAACTCCGGGGACAGGGGGTAGGGATGGCTACACCTTC.